This passage covers 24 T cell receptor beta chains from one sample sequenced in a study of molecular identifiers for immune sequencing clone quantification. TCRdb analysed the PCR reads with MiXCR anew, one entry per CDR3 protein. The sample holds over 85,000 distinct CDR3 sequences; 30% to 45% are singletons and the top ten take roughly 9.3%. The sample was naive CD8+ T cells from blood, with Jurkat cell RNA spiked in. The subset: FACS-sorted CD8+CD4-CCR7+CD45RA+ naive T cells. These receptors all come from a human donor in good health. Some libraries in this study had Jurkat cell RNA spiked in.

A note on this clonotype: One end of the junction fails to match germline, which may point to a read error. The J gene is TRBJ1-5, the V gene TRBV4-2; a possible D gene is TRBD1 (6 bases). CDR1 and CDR2 (germline): LGHNA, YNFKEQ. CDR3 length: 16 residues. The CDR3 DNA reads TGTGCCAGCAGCCCCCAACCCGGGACAACCAATCAGCCCCAGCAATTT. It codes for CASSPQPGTTNQPQQF.

This chain connects TRBV27 to TRBJ2-4; D is uncertain. Trimming cost V 4 bases and J 0 bases, with 10 bases left between them. Germline-derived CDR1 and CDR2 are MNHEY and SMNVEV (reference sequence). This CDR3 region has 15 residues. The CDR3, as DNA: TGTGCCAGCAGTTCACGACGTTTAGCCAAAAACATTCAGTACTTC. Translation gives CASSSRRLAKNIQYF.

As concerns this clonotype: Because it lacks the conserved phenylalanine or tryptophan at the end, this CDR3 is likely a read error. The chain uses TRBV11-2 and TRBJ2-6; D is unresolved. The CDR3 extends over 15 amino acids. In germline, CDR1 is SGHAT, CDR2 FQNNGV. Trimming cost V 4 bases and J 4 bases, with 11 bases left between them. The chain's CDR3 is CASSSQPYGANVLTY. The CDR3, as DNA: TGTGCCAGCAGCTCGCAGCCATACGGGGCCAACGTCCTGACTTAC.

This clonotype has a count of ten or more. CDR3 amino acids: CASSSSGNQPQHF. Written as DNA, the CDR3 is TGTGCCAGCAGCTCTTCGGGGAATCAGCCCCAGCATTTT. The chain couples TRBV7-9 to TRBJ1-5; D call uncertain. The germline CDR1 and CDR2 sequences are SEHNR and FQNEAQ (reference sequence). The CDR3 has 13 amino acids. Trimming shortened V by 4 bases and J by 4 bases, and 8 bases separated the two germline ends.

The genes are TRBV6-2 or TRBV6-3 and TRBJ2-7; TRBD1 is a possible D gene (5 bases). V shed 2 bases and J shed 5 bases, with 19 bases lying between them. The CDR3 loop spans 16 amino acids. Germline CDR1 reads MNHEY; CDR2 reads SVGEGT. The CDR3 sequence: CASSYPMTVLHDEQYF. DNA for the CDR3: TGTGCCAGCAGTTACCCGATGACAGTCCTCCACGACGAGCAGTACTTC.

This clonotype was seen a handful of times. The gene calls are TRBV4-1 and TRBJ2-5; no firm D call. The CDR3 sequence is 15 residues long. CDR1 and CDR2 (germline): MGHRA, YSYEKL. Trimming stripped 4 bases from V and 2 bases from J, with 14 bases between. CDR3 coding DNA: TGCGCCAGCAGCCCCCTGGAAAGTTGGCAAGAGACCCAGTACTTC. It translates to CASSPLESWQETQYF.

Turning to this clonotype: A much larger clone differs by one base, so this may be a read error. This chain links TRBV28 with TRBJ2-7; 8 bases map to TRBD2. V lost 6 bases and J lost 1; bases outside the gene matches: 8. Germline assignment: CDR1 MDHEN and CDR2 SYDVKM. The CDR3 has 15 residues. DNA for the CDR3: TGTGCCAGCAGACCGACTAGCGACAGGTCCTACGAGCAGTACTTC. It yields the protein CASRPTSDRSYEQYF.

The chain recombines TRBV20-1 with TRBJ2-5; D might be TRBD2 (6 bases). The V and J ends lost 5 bases and 5 bases respectively, with 24 bases between them. This CDR3 is built from 16 residues. Germline V gene sequence: CDR1 DFQATT, CDR2 SNEGSKA (reference sequence). The CDR3 nucleotides are TGCAGTGCTGCGACCACCCGTTCGCCGCGGGACGAGACCCAGTACTTC. Translating gives CSAATTRSPRDETQYF.

A note on this clonotype: A read error may account for a junction end that differs from germline. The chain is built from TRBV27 and TRBJ2-1; D may be TRBD2 (6 bases). Germline V gene lookup returns CDR1 MNHEY and CDR2 SMNVEV (reference sequence). The CDR3 runs 17 residues. The CDR3 loop is CASSLSKRVSSCNEQFF. Written as DNA, the CDR3 is TGTGCCAGCAGTTTATCAAAGCGGGTGAGCTCCTGCAATGAGCAGTTCTTC.

This clonotype was picked up many times. The chain is built from TRBV2 and TRBJ2-3, with D unclear. Germline V gene sequence: CDR1 SNHLY, CDR2 FYNNEI. Trimming left V 2 bases short and J 4 bases short, with 10 bases between. This CDR3 has 14 residues. CDR3 sequence: CASSESPGPDTQYF. CDR3 in DNA: TGTGCCAGCAGTGAAAGTCCGGGCCCAGATACGCAGTATTTT. The complete variable domain, with remaining parts taken from reference TRBV2 and TRBJ2-3, reads EPEVTQTPSHQVTQMGQEVILRCVPISNHLYFYWYRQILGQKVEFLVSFYNNEISEKSEIFDDQFSVERPDGSNFTLKIRSTKLEDSAMYFCASSESPGPDTQYFGPGTRLTVL.

Of note for this clonotype: Germline and junction disagree at one end, which may indicate a read error. V and J are TRBV14 and TRBJ2-3; no firm D call. This CDR3 has 17 residues. Germline CDR1 SGHDN, CDR2 FVKESK. CDR3 in DNA: TGTGCCAGCGGCCAAGATAGGCTAGATGGGGGCACAGATACGCAGTATTTT. It specifies CASGQDRLDGGTDTQYF. Complete variable domain (other parts from reference TRBV14 and TRBJ2-3): EAGVTQFPSHSVIEKGQTVTLRCDPISGHDNLYWYRRVMGKEIKFLLHFVKESKQDESGMPNNRFLAERTGGTYSTLKVQPAELEDSGVYFCASGQDRLDGGTDTQYFGPGTRLTVL.

The V and J genes are TRBV4-1 and TRBJ1-5; D remains unclear. The germline V gene has CDR1 MGHRA and CDR2 YSYEKL. The CDR3 is 16 residues long. The germline V and J ends were trimmed by 0 bases and 1 base, with 10 bases remaining between them. The CDR3: CASSQEASSSNQPQHF. The DNA of the CDR3 is TGCGCCAGCAGCCAAGAAGCCAGCTCAAGCAATCAGCCCCAGCATTTT.

This clonotype was picked up many times. V is TRBV7-2 and J is TRBJ2-7; D gene ambiguous. CDR1 and CDR2 (germline): SGHTA, FQGNSA. Deletions cut 4 bases from V and 0 bases from J, with 7 bases between. The length of the CDR3 is 13 residues. Here the CDR3 DNA reads TGTGCCAGCAGCTATTACAGCTCCTACGAGCAGTACTTC. It translates to CASSYYSSYEQYF.

As concerns this clonotype: A much larger clone lies one base from this, so it may be a read error. CDR3 amino acids: CSVTKDTEAFF. CDR3 nucleotides: TGCAGCGTTACTAAGGACACTGAAGCTTTCTTT. This chain links TRBV29-1 with TRBJ1-1; D is ambiguous. From germline, CDR1 is SQVTM and CDR2 ANQGSEA. This CDR3 spans 11 amino acids. V dropped 5 bases and J dropped 3 bases, with 7 bases sitting between them.

This clonotype was counted only a few times. The chain links TRBV25-1 to TRBJ2-2; 7 nucleotides agree with TRBD1. Germline CDR1 MGHDK, CDR2 SYGVNS. J gave up 0 bases and V 3 bases, and 10 bases lay outside the gene matches. CDR3 length: 18 amino acids. The CDR3 sequence: CASSEDRKSVANTGELFF. DNA of the CDR3: TGTGCCAGCAGTGAGGACAGGAAAAGCGTCGCGAACACCGGGGAGCTGTTTTTT.

This clonotype was counted a few times. The CDR3 region has the DNA TGTGCCAGCAGTTACGGGGCGGGAGGGTCCGAGCAGTACTTC. This gives the protein CASSYGAGGSEQYF. This chain joins TRBV6-5 and TRBJ2-7; 9 bases fit TRBD2. The CDR3 consists of 14 residues. Losses at the gene ends were 2 bases for V and 6 bases for J; bases not matched to a gene: 5. CDR1 is MNHEY, CDR2 SVGAGI, per germline.

The chain joins TRBV20-1 to TRBJ2-7, with a possible D match to TRBD2 (6 bases). The CDR3 extends over 13 amino acids. The germline gives CDR1 DFQATT, CDR2 SNEGSKA (reference sequence). The CDR3 DNA follows: TGCAGCGCTCTGGGAGAGCGGGTCTACGAGCAGTACTTC. This sequence encodes CSALGERVYEQYF.

There are a few counts of this clonotype. The chain combines TRBV24-1 with TRBJ2-7; TRBD1 matches 7 bases. This CDR3 has 13 residues. Germline V gene sequence: CDR1 KGHDR, CDR2 SFDVKD. V was pared by 5 bases and J by 7 bases, with 7 bases of the junction left unmatched. CDR3 sequence reads: CATSGAGGEEQYF. The CDR3 coding sequence is TGTGCCACCAGTGGGGCAGGGGGAGAAGAGCAGTACTTC.

This clonotype was seen ten or more times. The V and J genes are TRBV20-1 and TRBJ2-2; a weak D match, TRBD2 (5 bases). CDR1 DFQATT and CDR2 SNEGSKA come from the germline V gene (reference sequence). The CDR3 length is 13 residues. V was trimmed by 4 bases and J by 3 bases, leaving 9 bases between them. Here the CDR3 reads CSATEGDTGELFF. CDR3 DNA sequence: TGCAGTGCTACCGAGGGCGACACCGGGGAGCTGTTTTTT.

This sequence joins TRBV6-1 and TRBJ2-7; no firm D call. Per the germline V gene, CDR1 is MNHNS and CDR2 is SASEGT. V lost 4 bases, J lost 3 bases, and 16 bases lay in between. This CDR3 is built from 15 residues. Written as DNA, the CDR3 is TGTGCCAGCAGTGGTGTGGGAAATGGGTTCTACGAGCAGTACTTC. Translated, it gives CASSGVGNGFYEQYF.

The V and J genes are TRBV6-2 or TRBV6-3 and TRBJ2-3; 7 bases map to TRBD2. This CDR3 has 14 residues. V was pared by 5 bases and J by 3 bases, with 5 bases of the junction left unmatched. The germline CDR1 and CDR2 sequences are MNHEY and SVGEGT. The CDR3 DNA sequence: TGTGCCAGCAGTAGAGCGGGGCGGACAGATACGCAGTATTTT. Its protein is CASSRAGRTDTQYF.

A note on this clonotype: A read error may explain this, as a much larger clone is one base away. The V and J genes are TRBV20-1 and TRBJ1-4; D not certain. Germline V CDR1 and CDR2: DFQATT, SNEGSKA (reference sequence). The CDR3 spans 15 residues. CDR3 region: CSARDFEAPSERLFF. DNA for the CDR3: TGCAGTGCTAGAGATTTCGAGGCCCCCTCTGAAAGACTGTTTTTT.

As to this clonotype: This likely comes from a read error, as the CDR3 has no conserved phenylalanine or tryptophan at its end. CDR3 residues: CASSLGTLETQYY. CDR3 sequence (DNA): TGTGCCAGCAGCTTAGGGACTCTAGAGACCCAGTACTAC. The chain carries TRBV11-2 and TRBJ2-5, with a tentative D call TRBD2 (5 bases). Between the trimmed V and J ends, which lost 1 base and 4 bases, there was a span of 7 bases. Germline V gene lookup returns CDR1 SGHAT and CDR2 FQNNGV. The CDR3 totals 13 residues.

This clonotype was observed a few times. The chain uses TRBV4-2 and TRBJ1-2; the D gene is possibly TRBD1 (5 bases). Germline CDR1 reads LGHNA; CDR2 reads YNFKEQ. The length of the CDR3 is 14 residues. Trimming took off 3 bases at V and 5 bases at J, with 13 bases between the two ends. This CDR3 is CASSQPGTEYGYTF. The CDR3 region has the DNA TGTGCCAGCAGCCAGCCAGGGACTGAGTATGGCTACACCTTC.